The 2 T cell receptor beta chains reported below all come from one sample, sequenced in a study of response to subunit inactivated influenza vaccine. TCRdb ran MiXCR on the RT-PCR reads and lists one entry per CDR3 protein. Of approximately 530,000 distinct CDR3 sequences in the sample, 10% to 15% are singletons; the top ten hold approximately 14%. This specimen was PBMCs from blood, taken around seven weeks after vaccination. These receptors were collected from a man between 45 and 60 years old who received an inactivated influenza vaccine.

This clonotype has a handful of counts. The rearrangement joins TRBV28 to TRBJ2-6; the D is unclear. The germline V gene encodes CDR1 MDHEN and CDR2 SYDVKM. This CDR3 is 13 amino acids long. V was clipped by 8 bases and J by 1 base, with 6 bases between them. The CDR3 here is CASVDSGANVLTF. CDR3 sequence (DNA): TGTGCCAGCGTAGATTCTGGGGCCAACGTCCTGACTTTC.

This clonotype was seen a handful of times. V is TRBV9 and J is TRBJ2-5; 8 bases are shared with TRBD2. V lost 2 bases, J lost 5 bases, and 5 bases stayed unmatched. Germline V gene lookup returns CDR1 SGDLS and CDR2 YYNGEE. This CDR3 is 14 amino acids long. CDR3 in amino acids: CASSVAGGAETQYF. The CDR3 DNA is TGTGCCAGCAGCGTGGCGGGAGGAGCGGAGACCCAGTACTTC.